This is a list of T cell receptor beta chains from one sample in a study of blood T cell repertoires in COVID-19. Sequenced by immunoSEQ multiplex PCR; TCRdb stores in-frame clones only, minus some. This sample carries approximately 150,000 clones, approximately 84% of them seen once, and the ten largest clones take about 11%. The sequenced sample was peripheral blood. Receptors originate from a man in his 70s with active or convalescent COVID-19. The CDR3 runs from the conserved cysteine through the conserved F or W. The order of the fields is J gene, clone size, D gene, V gene, CDR3 protein, CDR3 DNA. A D gene is named only where the DNA matches it firmly. Part of the rows lack a size; the others show once, few, many or a class for expanded clones.

j_gene: TRBJ2-1; abundance: NA; d_gene: NA; v_gene: TRBV11-3; CDR3aa: CASSQGRANYNEQFF; CDR3nt: TGTGCCAGCAGCCAAGGGCGGGCGAACTACAATGAGCAGTTCTTC
j_gene: TRBJ2-2; abundance: NA; d_gene: TRBD2; v_gene: TRBV7-9; CDR3aa: CASSPSGRGTGELFF; CDR3nt: TGTGCCAGCAGCCCGAGCGGGAGAGGTACCGGGGAGCTGTTTTTT
j_gene: TRBJ2-2; abundance: NA; d_gene: NA; v_gene: TRBV9; CDR3aa: CASSVVSSVTGELFF; CDR3nt: TGTGCCAGCAGCGTAGTGTCTAGCGTCACCGGGGAGCTGTTTTTT
j_gene: TRBJ1-2; abundance: NA; d_gene: TRBD1; v_gene: TRBV5-8; CDR3aa: CASRNRQGSDGYTF; CDR3nt: TGTGCCAGCAGAAATCGACAGGGGAGTGATGGCTACACCTTC
j_gene: TRBJ1-4; abundance: NA; d_gene: NA; v_gene: TRBV5-1; CDR3aa: CASSLGGATNEKLFF; CDR3nt: TGCGCCAGCAGCTTGGGCGGGGCAACTAATGAAAAACTGTTTTTT
j_gene: TRBJ2-1; abundance: NA; d_gene: NA; v_gene: TRBV25-1; CDR3aa: CASSFLGNEQFF; CDR3nt: TGTGCCAGCAGTTTTCTAGGTAATGAGCAGTTCTTC
j_gene: TRBJ1-2; abundance: NA; d_gene: NA; v_gene: TRBV12-3/TRBV12-4; CDR3aa: CASSPGWGYGYTF; CDR3nt: TGTGCCAGCAGTCCAGGGTGGGGCTATGGCTACACCTTC
j_gene: TRBJ2-1; abundance: NA; d_gene: NA; v_gene: TRBV11-3; CDR3aa: CASSFGVGSLDEQFF; CDR3nt: TGTGCCAGCAGCTTCGGGGTCGGGAGTTTGGATGAGCAGTTCTTC
j_gene: TRBJ2-7; abundance: NA; d_gene: NA; v_gene: TRBV6-5; CDR3aa: CASSYSPGFYEQYF; CDR3nt: TGTGCCAGCAGTTACTCGCCCGGGTTTTACGAGCAGTACTTC
j_gene: TRBJ2-2; abundance: NA; d_gene: NA; v_gene: TRBV5-8; CDR3aa: CASSRTRSTGELFF; CDR3nt: TGTGCCAGCAGCCGGACTCGGAGCACCGGGGAGCTGTTTTTT
j_gene: TRBJ2-7; abundance: NA; d_gene: NA; v_gene: TRBV28; CDR3aa: CASSVSYEQYF; CDR3nt: TGTGCCAGCAGCGTTTCCTACGAGCAGTACTTC
j_gene: TRBJ2-7; abundance: NA; d_gene: TRBD1; v_gene: TRBV11-3; CDR3aa: CASSFAGQGPYEQYF; CDR3nt: TGTGCCAGCAGCTTCGCCGGACAGGGACCTTACGAGCAGTACTTC
j_gene: TRBJ1-4; abundance: NA; d_gene: TRBD1; v_gene: TRBV3-1/TRBV3-2; CDR3aa: CASSSATGGNEKLFF; CDR3nt: TGTGCCAGCAGCTCGGCGACAGGGGGTAATGAAAAACTGTTTTTT
j_gene: TRBJ1-2; abundance: NA; d_gene: NA; v_gene: TRBV5-1; CDR3aa: CASSLSGYGYTF; CDR3nt: TGCGCCAGCAGCTTATCGGGGTATGGCTACACCTTC
j_gene: TRBJ1-2; abundance: NA; d_gene: NA; v_gene: TRBV27; CDR3aa: CASTPYGTNYGYTF; CDR3nt: TGTGCCAGCACCCCTTATGGCACTAACTATGGCTACACCTTC
j_gene: TRBJ1-4; abundance: NA; d_gene: NA; v_gene: TRBV7-2; CDR3aa: CASSLPVNEKLFF; CDR3nt: TGTGCCAGCAGCTTACCAGTTAATGAAAAACTGTTTTTT
j_gene: TRBJ1-1; abundance: few; d_gene: TRBD1; v_gene: TRBV5-4; CDR3aa: CASSQGVGVNTEAFF; CDR3nt: TGTGCCAGCAGCCAGGGGGTGGGCGTGAACACTGAAGCTTTCTTT
j_gene: TRBJ1-1; abundance: NA; d_gene: TRBD1; v_gene: TRBV27; CDR3aa: CASSRTRTGSPEAFF; CDR3nt: TGTGCCAGCAGTCGTACACGGACAGGGTCCCCTGAAGCTTTCTTT
j_gene: TRBJ1-1; abundance: many; d_gene: TRBD1; v_gene: TRBV2; CDR3aa: CASSEAAGTVGTEAFF; CDR3nt: TGTGCCAGCAGTGAAGCGGCGGGGACAGTGGGAACTGAAGCTTTCTTT
j_gene: TRBJ1-3; abundance: NA; d_gene: NA; v_gene: TRBV5-1; CDR3aa: CASSLGDGHSGNTIYF; CDR3nt: TGCGCCAGCAGCTTGGGCGACGGACACTCTGGAAACACCATATATTTT
j_gene: TRBJ2-1; abundance: NA; d_gene: TRBD2; v_gene: TRBV5-1; CDR3aa: CASSLVPLAAGKAEQFF; CDR3nt: TGCGCCAGCAGCTTGGTACCCCTGGCAGCGGGAAAGGCTGAGCAGTTCTTC
j_gene: TRBJ2-7; abundance: NA; d_gene: TRBD1; v_gene: TRBV4-3; CDR3aa: CASSLWTGGAEQYF; CDR3nt: TGCGCCAGCAGCCTTTGGACAGGGGGCGCCGAGCAGTACTTC
j_gene: TRBJ2-3; abundance: NA; d_gene: TRBD2; v_gene: TRBV5-1; CDR3aa: CASSLGASGSTDTQYF; CDR3nt: TGCGCCAGCAGCTTGGGAGCTAGCGGTAGCACAGATACGCAGTATTTT
j_gene: TRBJ1-5; abundance: NA; d_gene: NA; v_gene: TRBV18; CDR3aa: CASSPFSASPSNQPQHF; CDR3nt: TGTGCCAGCTCACCATTCTCCGCGAGCCCTAGCAATCAGCCCCAGCATTTT
j_gene: TRBJ1-5; abundance: NA; d_gene: NA; v_gene: TRBV19; CDR3aa: CASSISGPTGDQPQHF; CDR3nt: TGTGCCAGTAGTATAAGTGGGCCGACGGGGGATCAGCCCCAGCATTTT
j_gene: TRBJ1-6; abundance: NA; d_gene: NA; v_gene: TRBV7-6; CDR3aa: CASSTGTQHSPLHF; CDR3nt: TGTGCCAGCAGCACCGGGACACAGCATTCACCCCTCCACTTT
j_gene: TRBJ1-1; abundance: NA; d_gene: NA; v_gene: TRBV5-5; CDR3aa: CASSLGPGTLNTEAFF; CDR3nt: TGTGCCAGCAGCTTGGGGCCGGGTACCCTGAACACTGAAGCTTTCTTT
j_gene: TRBJ1-1; abundance: NA; d_gene: TRBD1; v_gene: TRBV11-2; CDR3aa: CASSELRTGPEAFF; CDR3nt: TGTGCCAGCAGCGAACTCCGGACAGGGCCTGAAGCTTTCTTT
j_gene: TRBJ2-3; abundance: NA; d_gene: NA; v_gene: TRBV11-2; CDR3aa: CASNPTSGGRTDTQYF; CDR3nt: TGTGCCAGCAACCCGACGTCCGGCGGCCGCACAGATACGCAGTATTTT
j_gene: TRBJ2-7; abundance: NA; d_gene: NA; v_gene: TRBV3-1/TRBV3-2; CDR3aa: CASSQGNRDEQYF; CDR3nt: TGTGCCAGCAGCCAAGGGAACAGGGACGAGCAGTACTTC
j_gene: TRBJ2-1; abundance: NA; d_gene: TRBD1; v_gene: TRBV12-3/TRBV12-4; CDR3aa: CASSTQQGTEQFF; CDR3nt: TGTGCCAGCAGTACCCAACAGGGGACTGAGCAGTTCTTC
j_gene: TRBJ1-1; abundance: NA; d_gene: NA; v_gene: TRBV2; CDR3aa: CASTPRLSTNTEAFF; CDR3nt: TGTGCCAGCACCCCTCGGTTATCAACGAACACTGAAGCTTTCTTT
j_gene: TRBJ2-6; abundance: NA; d_gene: NA; v_gene: TRBV7-6; CDR3aa: CASSPEAGANVLTF; CDR3nt: TGTGCCAGCAGCCCTGAGGCTGGGGCCAACGTCCTGACTTTC
j_gene: TRBJ2-3; abundance: NA; d_gene: TRBD2; v_gene: TRBV6-5; CDR3aa: CASSHTSGNTDTQYF; CDR3nt: TGTGCCAGCAGTCATACTAGCGGGAACACAGATACGCAGTATTTT
j_gene: TRBJ1-1; abundance: NA; d_gene: TRBD1; v_gene: TRBV15; CDR3aa: CATSSDRVATEAFF; CDR3nt: TGTGCCACCAGCTCGGACAGGGTGGCCACTGAAGCTTTCTTT
j_gene: TRBJ2-2; abundance: NA; d_gene: TRBD2; v_gene: TRBV5-1; CDR3aa: CASNLFAGDNTGELFF; CDR3nt: TGCGCCAGCAACCTATTCGCGGGGGACAACACCGGGGAGCTGTTTTTT
j_gene: TRBJ1-5; abundance: NA; d_gene: NA; v_gene: TRBV2; CDR3aa: CASSSTGSNQPQHF; CDR3nt: TGTGCCAGCAGTTCAACAGGGAGCAATCAGCCCCAGCATTTT
j_gene: TRBJ2-1; abundance: NA; d_gene: TRBD2; v_gene: TRBV7-8; CDR3aa: CASSLTSGGYNEQFF; CDR3nt: TGTGCCAGCAGCTTAACTAGCGGGGGGTACAATGAGCAGTTCTTC
j_gene: TRBJ2-6; abundance: NA; d_gene: TRBD1; v_gene: TRBV5-1; CDR3aa: CASSLGQGPLGANVLTF; CDR3nt: TGCGCCAGCAGCCTGGGACAGGGGCCCTTAGGGGCCAACGTCCTGACTTTC
j_gene: TRBJ1-5; abundance: NA; d_gene: TRBD1; v_gene: TRBV2; CDR3aa: CASSESRGPRQGQPQHF; CDR3nt: TGTGCCAGCAGTGAAAGTAGGGGGCCTCGTCAGGGTCAGCCCCAGCATTTT
j_gene: TRBJ2-5; abundance: NA; d_gene: TRBD2; v_gene: TRBV7-3; CDR3aa: CASSLGLGLAGGDGQETQYF; CDR3nt: TGTGCCAGCAGCTTAGGTCTCGGACTAGCGGGAGGAGACGGGCAAGAGACCCAGTACTTC
j_gene: TRBJ2-1; abundance: NA; d_gene: NA; v_gene: TRBV18; CDR3aa: CASSHRQTYNEQFF; CDR3nt: TGTGCCAGCTCACACCGACAGACCTACAATGAGCAGTTCTTC